Given below is one TCR beta chain in context. Its antigen is not identified. The data originate from a study of shared clonotypes between healthy human individuals. In germline, CDR1 is SGHNT, CDR2 YYREEE (reference sequence). This CDR3 has 13 residues. J was trimmed by 4 bases and V by 6 bases; bases with no gene match: 6. Subsets obtained from CD4+ cells comprised CD45RA+ naive and CD45RA-negative memory cells. Method: immunoSEQ multiplex PCR; TCRdb's copy keeps in-frame clones and lacks some. Here the sample spans roughly 1.4 million clones, approximately 98.5% being singletons. Regarding the study as a whole: Sampling covered blood only; tissue repertoires likely differ.

The sequence was collected from a man aged 30 to 39 in good health. The V and J genes are TRBV5-4 and TRBJ2-7; 8 bases agree with TRBD1. The sequenced material came from naive CD4+ T cells sorted from blood. The subset denotes: CD45RA+ positively selected. This chain's CDR3 is CASNGQGSYEQYF. CDR3 coding DNA: TGTGCCAGCAACGGACAGGGCAGTTACGAGCAGTACTTC.